This T cell receptor beta chain was captured in a study of beta chain features in type 1 diabetes. Whole-study results and caveats: Shortening of TCRB CDR3s, moderate but significant, appeared in all four CD4+ subsets of Type 1 diabetes patients.

All of the isolated RNA was reverse transcribed, so expressed TCRB transcripts were sequenced. Profiled with immunoSEQ multiplex PCR; TCRdb holds only in-frame clones, not every one. The table has around 650,000 clones, roughly 12% seen once. The CDR3 sequence is 16 residues long. Germline V gene data show CDR1 as SEHNR and CDR2 as FQNEAQ (reference sequence). V was pared by 5 bases and J by 8 bases, with 21 bases between. This clone was counted a few times. Its antigen remains unknown. V is TRBV7-9 and J is TRBJ1-4; tentatively, D is TRBD1 (6 bases). Sample: naive CD4+ T cells from blood. This clonotype was sampled from a man younger than 45 with type 1 diabetes. CDR3 residues: CASSPAEQGIWEKLFF. The CDR3 coding sequence is TGTGCCAGCAGCCCCGCCGAGCAGGGGATCTGGGAAAAACTGTTTTTT.